Shown below are 8 T cell receptor beta chains from a single sample sequenced in a study of beta chain features in type 1 diabetes (dated by TCRdb to 2016 to 2019). Libraries were constructed by the immunoSEQ multiplex PCR assay. The High Capacity cDNA Reverse Transcription Kit was used to reverse transcribe all of the isolated RNA, meaning that expressed TCRB transcripts were what got sequenced. TCRdb took this table from immuneACCESS and kept in-frame rearrangements with V and J called. Such tables lack part of the clones; where checked against another copy, unresolved V genes explain under half of the gap, and the rest is unexplained. The table for this sample lists 240,000 or so clones; about 70% of them were counted only once. In total, the top ten clones hold approximately 0.05% of the sample. The sample was naive CD4+ T cells from blood. Interpreted using the paper, the cell subset or site label stands for: true naive CD4+ T cells. The receptors come from a man between 25 and 39 years old in good health.

The rearrangement joins TRBV15 to TRBJ2-1; 7 positions match TRBD1. V lost 0 bases, J lost 3 bases, and 8 bases stayed unmatched. This CDR3 is built from 17 residues. Germline values: CDR1 LNHNV, CDR2 YYDKDF (reference sequence). This CDR3 is CATSRDPTGNYYNEQFF. CDR3 in DNA: TGTGCCACCAGCAGAGATCCGACAGGGAATTACTACAATGAGCAGTTCTTC.

V and J are TRBV20-1 and TRBJ2-3; D is unresolved. Germline CDR1 is DFQATT and CDR2 is SNEGSKA (reference sequence). The CDR3 is made up of 10 amino acids. V lost 6 bases and J lost 6, with 7 bases in between. The CDR3 DNA follows: TGCAGTGCCGTACGGGATACGCAGTATTTT. As protein: CSAVRDTQYF.

V usage is TRBV18 and J usage is TRBJ2-1; D is uncertain. CDR1 KGHSH and CDR2 LQKENI come from the germline V gene. The V end lost 0 bases, the J end lost 9 bases, and 12 bases lay between the germline ends. The CDR3 runs 14 residues. This CDR3 is CASSPPVGFGEQFF. CDR3 bases: TGTGCCAGCTCACCACCGGTAGGGTTTGGTGAGCAGTTCTTC.

CDR3 sequence reads: CASSAGQGAGGYTF. DNA of the CDR3: TGTGCCAGCAGCGCGGGACAGGGGGCAGGTGGCTACACCTTC. The chain recombines TRBV5-4 with TRBJ1-2, with 12 bases fitting TRBD1. V was pared by 4 bases and J by 7 bases, with 5 bases of the junction left unmatched. CDR3 length equals 14 residues. In germline, CDR1 is SGHNT, CDR2 YYREEE (reference sequence).

The chain's CDR3 is CASRAQDRGWTDTQYF. The CDR3 DNA reads as TGTGCCAGCAGGGCTCAGGACAGGGGGTGGACAGATACGCAGTATTTT. The chain is built from TRBV27 and TRBJ2-3; TRBD1 aligns across 10 bases. Germline values: CDR1 MNHEY, CDR2 SMNVEV (reference sequence). V gave up 6 bases and J gave up 3 bases; unmatched junction bases: 9. The CDR3 runs to 16 residues.

This clone was recorded only once. The chain uses TRBV7-2 and TRBJ2-3; D remains ambiguous. Per germline, CDR1 SGHTA and CDR2 FQGNSA. With 1 base removed from V and 2 bases from J, the gap between germline ends came to 4 bases. CDR3 length: 13 amino acids. The CDR3 here is CASSLEPTDTQYF. The CDR3 DNA reads TGTGCCAGCAGCTTAGAGCCCACAGATACGCAGTATTTT.

The gene calls are TRBV5-1 and TRBJ2-1, with 10 bases aligning to TRBD1. In germline, CDR1 is SGHRS, CDR2 YFSETQ. With V trimmed by 6 bases and J by 6 bases, 6 bases remained unmatched. The CDR3 totals 14 residues. The CDR3 region has the DNA TGCGCCAGCATACGGGACAGGGGTGCCAATGAGCAGTTCTTC. Translating gives CASIRDRGANEQFF.

In this sample, this clone turned up a few times. The V gene is TRBV7-9, the J gene TRBJ1-2, with 8 bases aligning to TRBD1. The CDR3 length is 15 residues. J gave up 4 bases and V 4 bases, and 8 bases lay outside the gene matches. Germline-derived CDR1 and CDR2 are SEHNR and FQNEAQ (reference sequence). In DNA, the CDR3 is TGTGCCAGCAGCTCCTCGGACAGGGTGGGCTATGGCTACACCTTC. Protein product: CASSSSDRVGYGYTF.